The 29 T cell receptor beta chains below come from one sample, sequenced in a study. From the 5' RACE reads, TCRdb called clonotypes with MiXCR, one entry per CDR3 protein. The table records just over 60,000 distinct CDR3 sequences, approximately 31% of them present only once. Sequencing was carried out using tumor-infiltrating naive CD4+ T cells sorted from the breast tumor. Subset given: naive CD4+ T cells, CD4+CD45RA+CD25-. These receptors were obtained from a female donor with breast cancer.

This chain uses TRBV6-2 or TRBV6-3 with TRBJ2-7; possible D gene TRBD1, 5 bases. The CDR3 has 15 amino acids. The germline V and J ends were trimmed by 0 bases and 2 bases, with 11 bases remaining between them. CDR1 is MNHEY, CDR2 SVGEGT, per germline. CDR3 sequence (DNA): TGTGCCAGCAGTTACTCAACAGGATTCCCCTACGAGCAGTACTTC. The encoded protein is CASSYSTGFPYEQYF.

Only a few counts were recorded for this clonotype. The chain joins TRBV5-4 to TRBJ1-1; D is unclear. V was clipped by 5 bases and J by 1 base, with 15 bases between them. The CDR3 consists of 15 residues. Germline V gene lookup returns CDR1 SGHNT and CDR2 YYREEE (reference sequence). CDR3 amino acids: CASRRSFEENTEAFF. CDR3 nucleotide sequence: TGTGCCAGCAGACGTTCTTTTGAAGAGAACACTGAAGCTTTCTTT.

The chain is built from TRBV27 and TRBJ2-2; 13 bases map to TRBD2. This CDR3 is built from 16 residues. Trimming removed 6 bases from V and 6 bases from J; junction bases left unmatched: 7. Per the germline V gene, CDR1 is MNHEY and CDR2 is SMNVEV (reference sequence). CDR3 DNA sequence: TGTGCCAGCAGACCCCAGGGACTAGCGGGACCCGGGGAGCTGTTTTTT. It yields the protein CASRPQGLAGPGELFF.

The genes are TRBV4-1 and TRBJ2-5, with TRBD1 matching over 9 bases. This CDR3 contains 16 residues. Germline assignment: CDR1 MGHRA and CDR2 YSYEKL. With 9 bases clipped from V and 7 bases from J, the junction kept 18 bases outside the gene matches. CDR3 region: CASSDPGQGRRVTQYF. The CDR3 DNA is TGCGCCAGTAGCGACCCCGGACAGGGGCGAAGAGTGACCCAGTACTTC.

This chain joins TRBV4-3 and TRBJ2-3, with unresolved D. Germline assignment: CDR1 LGHNA and CDR2 YSLEER. CDR3 size: 13 residues. V was pared by 3 bases and J by 7 bases, with 11 bases between. The CDR3 spells CASSHPTVNTQYF. The CDR3 DNA follows: TGCGCCAGCAGCCACCCTACCGTAAATACGCAGTATTTT.

Regarding this clonotype: This may come from a read error, since a much larger clone is one base off. As the CDR3 is not closed by the conserved phenylalanine or tryptophan, this likely results from a read error. The genes are TRBV20-1 and TRBJ2-5; 8 positions agree with TRBD1. CDR3 length: 12 amino acids. CDR1 DFQATT and CDR2 SNEGSKA come from the germline V gene (reference sequence). CDR3 region: CCPGGGRETQYL. The CDR3 DNA follows: TGCTGCCCAGGGGGCGGGCGGGAGACCCAGTACCTC.

This clonotype was recorded a few times. This chain uses TRBV6-1 with TRBJ1-1; no firm D call. Trimming took off 3 bases at V and 0 bases at J, with 5 bases between the two ends. The CDR3 sequence is 13 residues long. Germline V gives CDR1 MNHNS, CDR2 SASEGT. The CDR3 DNA reads as TGTGCCAGCAGTGATTGGGTGAACACTGAAGCTTTCTTT. Amino acids: CASSDWVNTEAFF.

This clonotype occurred a few times. The gene calls are TRBV4-3 and TRBJ2-1, with 13 bases matching TRBD2. The CDR3 extends over 17 amino acids. V was pared by 1 base and J by 8 bases, with 8 bases of the junction left unmatched. CDR1 is LGHNA and CDR2 is YSLEER in the germline V gene. Here the CDR3 DNA reads TGCGCCAGCAGCCAAGGCTTGGGGACTAGCGGGATCTATGAGCAGTTCTTC. Translated, it gives CASSQGLGTSGIYEQFF.

As regards this clonotype: Possible read error: a much larger clone is one base away. J is TRBJ1-2 and V is TRBV4-1; maybe TRBD1 (5 bases). This CDR3 has 14 residues. Germline assignment: CDR1 MGHRA and CDR2 YSYEKL. The DNA for the CDR3 is TGCGCCAGCAGCCAAGGACAGCTAAACTGTGGCTACACCTTC. Its translation: CASSQGQLNCGYTF.

This sequence joins TRBV7-9 and TRBJ1-6; tentative D call: TRBD1 (5 bases). Germline values: CDR1 SEHNR, CDR2 FQNEAQ (reference sequence). Trimming took off 5 bases at V and 6 bases at J, with 14 bases between the two ends. The CDR3 extends over 15 amino acids. For the CDR3, the DNA is TGTGCCAGCAGCCAAGGGACGGGCCTTAATTCACCCCTCCACTTT. Translating gives CASSQGTGLNSPLHF.

Only a few counts were recorded for this clonotype. The V gene is TRBV4-1, the J gene TRBJ2-4, with TRBD1 identical over 9 bases. There are 14 residues in the CDR3. From germline, CDR1 is MGHRA and CDR2 YSYEKL. V lost 1 base and J lost 8; bases outside the gene matches: 3. The DNA for the CDR3 is TGCGCCAGCAGCCAAGCTCGGGACAGGGACATTCAGTACTTC. It translates to CASSQARDRDIQYF.

The rearrangement uses TRBV7-9 and TRBJ2-4; 9 bases are shared with TRBD2. The V segment lost 10 bases and the J segment 6 bases; nucleotides outside the gene matches: 10. CDR1 is SEHNR, CDR2 FQNEAQ, per germline (reference sequence). This CDR3 is 14 amino acids long. The CDR3: CANRPSGVGNIQYF. The CDR3 DNA reads as TGTGCCAACCGCCCTAGCGGGGTGGGAAACATTCAGTACTTC. Filled out from reference TRBV7-9 and TRBJ2-4, the complete variable domain reads DTGVSQNPRHKITKRGQNVTFRCDPISEHNRLYWYRQTLGQGPEFLTYFQNEAQLEKSRLLSDRFSAERPKGSFSTLEIQRTEQGDSAMYLCANRPSGVGNIQYFGAGTRLSVL.

The chain employs TRBV2 and TRBJ2-1, with 8 bases lining up with TRBD2. V was pared by 6 bases and J by 6 bases, with 10 bases of the junction left unmatched. This CDR3 has 15 residues. Germline V gene data show CDR1 as SNHLY and CDR2 as FYNNEI. Here the CDR3 reads CASSPSGGGINEQFF. CDR3 in DNA: TGTGCCAGCAGCCCCTCTGGCGGGGGGATCAATGAGCAGTTCTTC.

The chain employs TRBV5-1 and TRBJ2-5; D gene uncertain. Looked up from germline, CDR1 is SGHRS and CDR2 is YFSETQ. The CDR3 has 14 amino acids. Trimming removed 0 bases from V and 5 bases from J, with 11 bases in between. CDR3 residues: CASSLAPGAETQYF. The CDR3 coding sequence is TGCGCCAGCAGCTTGGCCCCGGGCGCCGAGACCCAGTACTTC.

The chain joins TRBV29-1 to TRBJ2-2, with D hard to call. V lost 6 bases to trimming and J lost 1 base, with 6 bases between them. The CDR3 totals 12 residues. Germline V lookup: CDR1 SQVTM, CDR2 ANQGSEA. The CDR3 DNA reads TGCAGCGTGCCGGGGAACACCGGGGAGCTGTTTTTT. Encoded protein: CSVPGNTGELFF.

The chain is built from TRBV5-1 and TRBJ2-2; 7 nucleotides align to TRBD2. The CDR3 covers 16 residues. V was clipped by 4 bases and J by 4 bases; unmatched bases: 10. Per the germline V gene, CDR1 is SGHRS and CDR2 is YFSETQ. CDR3 protein: CASSTGLVVSTGELFF. CDR3 nucleotide sequence: TGCGCCAGCAGCACAGGACTAGTAGTGAGCACCGGGGAGCTGTTTTTT.

The V and J genes are TRBV12-3 or TRBV12-4 and TRBJ1-5; the D gene is possibly TRBD1 (5 bases). Trimming removed 4 bases from V and 7 bases from J, with 14 bases in between. CDR3 length: 14 residues. CDR3: CASSSGAEGQPQHF. The DNA of the CDR3 is TGTGCCAGCAGTTCCGGAGCAGAGGGGCAGCCCCAGCATTTT.

This clonotype has a handful of counts. The chain uses TRBV5-1 and TRBJ1-2; D is undetermined. The CDR3 has 14 residues. Germline V gene lookup returns CDR1 SGHRS and CDR2 YFSETQ. Trimming removed 5 bases from V and 6 bases from J, with 17 bases in between. The CDR3, as DNA: TGCGCCAGCAGAGACCCGGCCCTAGGAGATGGCTACACCTTC. Protein: CASRDPALGDGYTF.

As to this clonotype: Sequence at one end of the junction differs from germline and may be a read error. CDR3 in DNA: TGTGCCGGCAGCTGGGTAGCGGGGGCCACAGATACGCAGTATTTT. Its protein product is CAGSWVAGATDTQYF. This sequence joins TRBV7-2 and TRBJ2-3, with 9 bases matching TRBD2. CDR1 is SGHTA, CDR2 FQGNSA, per germline. This CDR3 is 15 amino acids long.

This clonotype was detected once. The chain combines TRBV5-1 with TRBJ2-1; D is ambiguous. V lost 0 bases, J lost 1 base, and 8 bases lay in between. Germline V gene lookup returns CDR1 SGHRS and CDR2 YFSETQ. The CDR3 consists of 15 residues. This chain's CDR3 is CASSLDGVSYNEQFF. CDR3 nucleotides: TGCGCCAGCAGCTTGGATGGGGTGTCCTACAATGAGCAGTTCTTC. Variable domain in full (rest from reference TRBV5-1 and TRBJ2-1): KAGVTQTPRYLIKTRGQQVTLSCSPISGHRSVSWYQQTPGQGLQFLFEYFSETQRNKGNFPGRFSGRQFSNSRSEMNVSTLELGDSALYLCASSLDGVSYNEQFFGPGTRLTVL.

Comment on this clonotype: Given the absence of the conserved phenylalanine or tryptophan at the CDR3 end, a read error is likely. The rearrangement links TRBV20-1 to TRBJ2-7, with TRBD1 identical over 8 bases. CDR1 DFQATT and CDR2 SNEGSKA come from the germline V gene (reference sequence). V lost 5 bases and J lost 5; bases outside the gene matches: 8. This CDR3 has 13 residues. DNA of the CDR3: TGCAGTGCTCCGGGACAGGCCTTTCACGAGCAGTACTCC. Its translation is CSAPGQAFHEQYS.

Only a few counts were recorded for this clonotype. V gene TRBV12-3 or TRBV12-4 combines with J gene TRBJ1-6; D is possibly TRBD1 (6 bases). The V end lost 2 bases, the J end lost 7 bases, and 12 bases lay between the germline ends. This CDR3 region has 15 residues. The CDR3 region is CASSLRGARNSPLHF. DNA of the CDR3: TGTGCCAGCAGTTTACGGGGGGCGCGGAATTCACCCCTCCACTTT.

This clonotype showed up many times. The J gene is TRBJ2-3, the V gene TRBV6-1; weak D call: TRBD1 (5 bases). From germline, CDR1 is MNHNS and CDR2 SASEGT. Trimming pared 2 bases from V and 2 bases from J, leaving 14 bases between. CDR3 length: 16 amino acids. The CDR3 DNA reads TGTGCCAGCAGTGAAAGGGGTGGGCGATCCACAGATACGCAGTATTTT. Protein sequence: CASSERGGRSTDTQYF.

V is TRBV12-3 or TRBV12-4 and J is TRBJ2-7; D assignment may be TRBD1 or TRBD2 (6 bases each). CDR3 size: 14 residues. Deletions cut 1 base from V and 2 bases from J, with 9 bases between. The CDR3 DNA sequence: TGTGCCAGCAGTTTAGGGGGGGACACCTACGAGCAGTACTTC. Its protein is CASSLGGDTYEQYF.

CDR3 amino acids: CAWSKQGQPQHF. CDR3 bases: TGTGCCTGGAGTAAACAGGGACAGCCCCAGCATTTT. This rearrangement joins TRBV30 to TRBJ1-5; TRBD1 is a possible D gene (6 bases). Per the germline V gene, CDR1 is GTSNPN and CDR2 is SVGIG (reference sequence). V was shortened by 2 bases and J by 7 bases, with 9 bases between the two germline ends. The CDR3 runs to 12 residues.

This clonotype was counted only a few times. V usage is TRBV7-2 and J usage is TRBJ2-7, with D tentatively TRBD2 (6 bases). The CDR3 totals 14 residues. V lost 1 base, J lost 4 bases, and 11 bases lay in between. Germline V gives CDR1 SGHTA, CDR2 FQGNSA. CDR3 protein: CASSLDGRGYEQYF. The CDR3 nucleotides are TGTGCCAGCAGCTTAGACGGGAGAGGATACGAGCAGTACTTC.

The table lists this clonotype with a few counts. A much bigger clone sits one base away, suggesting this may be a read error. The rearrangement uses TRBV5-1 and TRBJ1-2; D not certain. This CDR3 is 14 amino acids long. CDR1 and CDR2 from the germline V gene are SGHRS and YFSETQ. The CDR3 coding sequence is TGCACCAGCAGCTTGGAAGGGTTGAGCTATGGCTACACCTTC. Its translation: CTSSLEGLSYGYTF.

This clonotype was seen only a few times. The chain combines TRBV4-1 with TRBJ2-7; D is unclear. This CDR3 has 13 amino acids. Trimming took off 1 base at V and 4 bases at J, with 8 bases between the two ends. The V gene's germline CDR1 is MGHRA and CDR2 YSYEKL. The DNA for the CDR3 is TGCGCCAGCAGCCAAGCCGCCCGATACGAGCAGTACTTC. It translates to CASSQAARYEQYF.

This clonotype was counted between two and nine times. The rearrangement uses TRBV7-6 and TRBJ1-4; TRBD1 aligns across 10 bases. The germline V gene has CDR1 SGHVS and CDR2 FNYEAQ. The CDR3 runs 15 residues. The J segment lost 6 bases and the V segment lost 4 bases, leaving 5 bases of the junction unmatched. The chain's CDR3 is CASSSTGTGDEKLFF. CDR3 in DNA: TGTGCCAGCAGCTCGACCGGGACAGGGGATGAAAAACTGTTTTTT.